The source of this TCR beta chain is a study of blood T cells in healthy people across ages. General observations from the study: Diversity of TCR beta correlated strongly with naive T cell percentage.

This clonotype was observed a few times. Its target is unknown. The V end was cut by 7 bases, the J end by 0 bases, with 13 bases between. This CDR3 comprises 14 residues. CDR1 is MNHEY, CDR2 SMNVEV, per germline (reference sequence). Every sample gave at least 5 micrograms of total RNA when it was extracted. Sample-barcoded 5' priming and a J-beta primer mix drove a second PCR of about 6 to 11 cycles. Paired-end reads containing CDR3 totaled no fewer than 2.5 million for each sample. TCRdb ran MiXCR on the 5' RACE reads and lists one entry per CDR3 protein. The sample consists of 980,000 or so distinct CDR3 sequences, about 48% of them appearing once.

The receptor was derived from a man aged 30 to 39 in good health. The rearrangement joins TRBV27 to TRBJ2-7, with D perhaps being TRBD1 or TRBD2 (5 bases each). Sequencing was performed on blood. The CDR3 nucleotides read TGTGCCAGCACCCCAAGGGACCGCTCCTACGAGCAGTACTTC. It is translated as CASTPRDRSYEQYF.